This T cell receptor beta chain is from a study of T cell changes during pregnancy in multiple sclerosis. Sequencing used immunoSEQ multiplex PCR; TCRdb keeps in-frame clones, though not all of them. The table includes around 50,000 clones, 80% to 90% detected once. This CDR3 has 14 amino acids. V gave up 6 bases and J gave up 2 bases, with 13 bases separating them. Looked up from germline, CDR1 is SNHLY and CDR2 is FYNNEI. The chain carries TRBV2 and TRBJ1-1; a weak D match, TRBD1 (5 bases). Sequencing was done on a sample of peripheral blood from another person, used as feeder cells. This receptor was obtained from a human donor whose cells served as feeder cells for cultures in a pregnancy study. The CDR3 nucleotides read TGTGCCAGCAGCCCGAGGGACGTAAACACTGAAGCTTTCTTT. This codes for CASSPRDVNTEAFF.